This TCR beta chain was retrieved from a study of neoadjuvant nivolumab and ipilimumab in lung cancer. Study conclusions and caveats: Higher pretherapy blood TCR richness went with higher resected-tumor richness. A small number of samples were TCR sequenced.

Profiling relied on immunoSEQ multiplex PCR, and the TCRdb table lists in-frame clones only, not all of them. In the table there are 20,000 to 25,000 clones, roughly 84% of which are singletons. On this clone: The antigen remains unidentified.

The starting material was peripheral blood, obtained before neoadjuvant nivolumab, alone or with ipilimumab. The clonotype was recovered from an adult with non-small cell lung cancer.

CDR3 sequence: CATVDREDQPQHF. DNA for the CDR3: TGTGCCACCGTGGACAGGGAAGATCAGCCCCAGCATTTT. V and J are TRBV10-3 and TRBJ1-5; 8 bases align to TRBD1. There are 13 residues in the CDR3. V lost 10 bases, J lost 5 bases, and 7 bases stayed unmatched. The germline CDR1 and CDR2 sequences are ENHRY and SYGVKD.